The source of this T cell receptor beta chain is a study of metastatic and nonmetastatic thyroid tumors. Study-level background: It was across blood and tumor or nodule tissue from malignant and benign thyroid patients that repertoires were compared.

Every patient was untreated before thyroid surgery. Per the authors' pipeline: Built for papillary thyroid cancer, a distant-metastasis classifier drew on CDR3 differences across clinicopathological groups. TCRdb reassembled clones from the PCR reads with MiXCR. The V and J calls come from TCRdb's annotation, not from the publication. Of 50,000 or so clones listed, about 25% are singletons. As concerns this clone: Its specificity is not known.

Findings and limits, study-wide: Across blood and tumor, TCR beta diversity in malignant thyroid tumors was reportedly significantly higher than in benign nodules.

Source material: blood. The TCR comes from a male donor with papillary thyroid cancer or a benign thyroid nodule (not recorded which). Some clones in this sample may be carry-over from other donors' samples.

CDR3 protein: CASSENVGDRANTEAFF. The CDR3 region has the DNA TGTGCCAGCAGTGAAAATGTGGGGGACAGAGCAAACACTGAAGCTTTCTTT. The chain is built from TRBV6-1 and TRBJ1-1, with 7 bases that match TRBD1. The CDR3 length is 17 residues. Germline V gene lookup returns CDR1 MNHNS and CDR2 SASEGT. J lost 2 bases, V lost 2 bases, and 11 bases had no gene match.